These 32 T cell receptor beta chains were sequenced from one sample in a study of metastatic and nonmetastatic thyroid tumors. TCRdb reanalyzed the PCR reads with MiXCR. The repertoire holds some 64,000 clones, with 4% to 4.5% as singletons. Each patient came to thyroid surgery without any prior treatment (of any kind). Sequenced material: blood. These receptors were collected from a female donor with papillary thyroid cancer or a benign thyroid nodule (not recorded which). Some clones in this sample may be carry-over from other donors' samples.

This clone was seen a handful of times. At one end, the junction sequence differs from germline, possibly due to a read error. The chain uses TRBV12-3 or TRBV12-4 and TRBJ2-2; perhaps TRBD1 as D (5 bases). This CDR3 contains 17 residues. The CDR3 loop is CASSPDDSASNTGELFF. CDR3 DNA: TGTGCCAGCAGTCCCGATGACAGTGCCTCTAACACCGGTGAGCTGTTTTTT.

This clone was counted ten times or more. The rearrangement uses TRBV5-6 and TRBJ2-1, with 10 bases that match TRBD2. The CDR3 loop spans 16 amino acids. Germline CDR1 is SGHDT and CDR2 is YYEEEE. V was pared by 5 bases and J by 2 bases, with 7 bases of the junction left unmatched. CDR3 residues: CASRSRTSGAYNEQFF. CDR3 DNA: TGTGCCAGCAGATCTAGGACTAGCGGCGCCTACAATGAGCAGTTCTTC.

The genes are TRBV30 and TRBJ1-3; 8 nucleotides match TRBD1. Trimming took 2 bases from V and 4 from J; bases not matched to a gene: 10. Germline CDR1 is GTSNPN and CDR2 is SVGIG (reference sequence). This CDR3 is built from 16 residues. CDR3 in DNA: TGTGCCTGGAGTCTCGGACAGGGAAGTCACGGAAACACCATATATTTT. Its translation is CAWSLGQGSHGNTIYF.

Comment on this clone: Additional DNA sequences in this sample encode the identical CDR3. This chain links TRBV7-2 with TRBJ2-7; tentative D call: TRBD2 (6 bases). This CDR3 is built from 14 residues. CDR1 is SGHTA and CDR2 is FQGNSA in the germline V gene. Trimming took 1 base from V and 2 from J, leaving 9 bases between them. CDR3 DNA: TGTGCCAGCAGCTTAGGGAGACTAGCCTACGAGCAGTACTTC. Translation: CASSLGRLAYEQYF. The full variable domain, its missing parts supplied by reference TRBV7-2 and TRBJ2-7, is GAGVSQSPSNKVTEKGKDVELRCDPISGHTALYWYRQSLGQGLEFLIYFQGNSAPDKSGLPSDRFSAERTGGSVSTLTIQRTQQEDSAVYLCASSLGRLAYEQYFGPGTRLTVT.

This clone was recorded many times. The chain's CDR3 is CASTLGLPYNEQFF. In DNA, the CDR3 is TGTGCCAGCACCTTGGGGCTACCTTACAATGAGCAGTTCTTC. This chain connects TRBV12-3 or TRBV12-4 to TRBJ2-1; possible D gene TRBD1, 5 bases. V was pared by 7 bases and J by 4 bases, with 14 bases between. CDR3 length equals 14 residues.

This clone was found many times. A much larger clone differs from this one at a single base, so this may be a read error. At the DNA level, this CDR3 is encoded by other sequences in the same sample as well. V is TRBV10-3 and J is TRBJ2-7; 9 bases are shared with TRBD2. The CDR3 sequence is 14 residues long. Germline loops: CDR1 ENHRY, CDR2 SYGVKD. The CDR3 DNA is TGCGCCATCAGTCAGCGGGAGGTCAACTACGAGCAGTACTTC. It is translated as CAISQREVNYEQYF.

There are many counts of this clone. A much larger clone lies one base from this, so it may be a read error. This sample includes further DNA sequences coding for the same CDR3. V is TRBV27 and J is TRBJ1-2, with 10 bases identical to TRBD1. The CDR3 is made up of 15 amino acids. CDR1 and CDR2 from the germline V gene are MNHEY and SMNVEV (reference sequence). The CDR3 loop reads CASSLLGTGAAGYTF. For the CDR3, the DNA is TGTGCCAGCAGCTTATTGGGGACAGGGGCGGCTGGCTACACCTTC.

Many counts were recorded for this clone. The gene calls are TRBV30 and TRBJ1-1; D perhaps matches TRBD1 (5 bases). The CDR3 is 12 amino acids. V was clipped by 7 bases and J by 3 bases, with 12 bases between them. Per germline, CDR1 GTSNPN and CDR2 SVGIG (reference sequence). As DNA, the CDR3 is TGTGCCTTAAACCAGGGTTACACTGAAGCTTTCTTT. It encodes CALNQGYTEAFF.

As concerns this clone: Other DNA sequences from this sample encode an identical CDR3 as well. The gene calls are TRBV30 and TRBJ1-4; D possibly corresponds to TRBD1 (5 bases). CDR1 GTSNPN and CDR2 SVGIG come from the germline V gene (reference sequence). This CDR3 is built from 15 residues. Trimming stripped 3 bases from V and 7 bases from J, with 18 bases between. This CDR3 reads CAWSHGKGGGEKLFF. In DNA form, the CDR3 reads TGTGCCTGGAGCCACGGTAAAGGTGGGGGTGAAAAACTGTTTTTT.

The CDR3 nucleotides read TGCGCCAGCAGCGTTGATGTAGCGGGAGTGTACTACAATGAGCAGTTCTTC. It encodes CASSVDVAGVYYNEQFF. This chain connects TRBV5-1 to TRBJ2-1, with TRBD2 matching 9 bases. The CDR3 is 17 residues long. CDR1 is SGHRS and CDR2 is YFSETQ in the germline V gene. The trim removed 4 bases at V and 3 bases at J, leaving 11 bases unmatched. The full variable domain, rest sourced from reference TRBV5-1 and TRBJ2-1, is KAGVTQTPRYLIKTRGQQVTLSCSPISGHRSVSWYQQTPGQGLQFLFEYFSETQRNKGNFPGRFSGRQFSNSRSEMNVSTLELGDSALYLCASSVDVAGVYYNEQFFGPGTRLTVL.

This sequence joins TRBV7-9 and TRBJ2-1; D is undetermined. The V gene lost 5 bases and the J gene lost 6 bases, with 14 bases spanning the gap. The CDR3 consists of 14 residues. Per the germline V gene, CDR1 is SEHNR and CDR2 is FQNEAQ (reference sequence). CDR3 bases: TGTGCCAGCAGCCAAGGACGAGCTCGCAATGAGCAGTTCTTC. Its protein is CASSQGRARNEQFF.

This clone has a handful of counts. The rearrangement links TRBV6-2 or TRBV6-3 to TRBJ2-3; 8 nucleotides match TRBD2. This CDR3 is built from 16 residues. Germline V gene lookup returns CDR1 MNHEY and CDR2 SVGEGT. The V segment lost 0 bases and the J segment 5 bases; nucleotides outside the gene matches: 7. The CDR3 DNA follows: TGTGCCAGCAGTTACTCTATAGCGGGAAAAAGAGATACGCAGTATTTT. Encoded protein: CASSYSIAGKRDTQYF.

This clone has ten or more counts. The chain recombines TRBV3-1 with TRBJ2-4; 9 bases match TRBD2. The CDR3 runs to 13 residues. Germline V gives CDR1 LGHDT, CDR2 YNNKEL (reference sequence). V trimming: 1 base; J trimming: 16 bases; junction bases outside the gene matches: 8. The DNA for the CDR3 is TGTGCCAGCAGCCAAGTGAAAGGCGGGAGGGAATACTTC. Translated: CASSQVKGGREYF.

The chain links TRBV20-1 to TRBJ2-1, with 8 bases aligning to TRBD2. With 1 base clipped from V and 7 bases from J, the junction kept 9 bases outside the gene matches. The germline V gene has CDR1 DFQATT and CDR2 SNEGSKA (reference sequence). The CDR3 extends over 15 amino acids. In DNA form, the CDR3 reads TGCAGTGCTAGAGGTTGGCGGGAGGTCTTGAATGAGCAGTTCTTC. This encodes CSARGWREVLNEQFF.

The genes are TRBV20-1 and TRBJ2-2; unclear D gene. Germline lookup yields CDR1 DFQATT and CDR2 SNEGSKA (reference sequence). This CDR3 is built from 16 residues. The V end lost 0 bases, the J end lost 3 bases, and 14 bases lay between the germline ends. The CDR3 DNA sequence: TGCAGTGCTAGAGATCATAGCCGTCCACACACCGGGGAGCTGTTTTTT. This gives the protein CSARDHSRPHTGELFF.

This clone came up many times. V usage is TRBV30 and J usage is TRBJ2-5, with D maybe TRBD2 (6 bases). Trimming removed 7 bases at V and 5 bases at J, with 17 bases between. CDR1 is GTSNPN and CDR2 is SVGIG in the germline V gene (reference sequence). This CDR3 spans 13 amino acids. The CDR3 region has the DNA TGTGCCTCCGAAGGAGGGGCCCGGGAGACCCAGTACTTC. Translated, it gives CASEGGARETQYF.

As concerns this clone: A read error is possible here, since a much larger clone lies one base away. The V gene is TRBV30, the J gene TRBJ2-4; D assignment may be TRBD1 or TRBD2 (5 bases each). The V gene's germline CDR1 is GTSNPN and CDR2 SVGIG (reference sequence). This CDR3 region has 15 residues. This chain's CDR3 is CAWSVVGTAKNVQYF. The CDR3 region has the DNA TGTGCCTGGAGTGTGGTAGGGACGGCCAAAAACGTTCAGTACTTC.

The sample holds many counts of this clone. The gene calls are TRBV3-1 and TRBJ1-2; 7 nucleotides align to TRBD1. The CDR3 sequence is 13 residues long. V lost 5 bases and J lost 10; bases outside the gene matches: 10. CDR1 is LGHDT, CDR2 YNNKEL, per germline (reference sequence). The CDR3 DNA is TGTGCCAGCAGCACCCGACAGGGTTTAAACTACACCTTC. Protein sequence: CASSTRQGLNYTF.

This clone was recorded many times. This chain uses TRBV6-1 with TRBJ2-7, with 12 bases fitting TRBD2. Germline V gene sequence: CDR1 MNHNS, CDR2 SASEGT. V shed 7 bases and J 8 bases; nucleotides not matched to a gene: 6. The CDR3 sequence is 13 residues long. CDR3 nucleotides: TGTGCCAGCAAGACTAGCGGGAGTGGCAAGCAGTACTTC. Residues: CASKTSGSGKQYF.

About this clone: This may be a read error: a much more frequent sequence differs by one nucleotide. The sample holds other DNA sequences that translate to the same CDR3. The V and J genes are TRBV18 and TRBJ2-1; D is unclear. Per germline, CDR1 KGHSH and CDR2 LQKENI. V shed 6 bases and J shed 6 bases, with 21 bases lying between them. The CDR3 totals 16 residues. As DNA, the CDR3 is TGTGCCAGCTCCCCTACTCCCCGTGTCGTGGGCAATGAGCAGTTCTTC. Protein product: CASSPTPRVVGNEQFF.

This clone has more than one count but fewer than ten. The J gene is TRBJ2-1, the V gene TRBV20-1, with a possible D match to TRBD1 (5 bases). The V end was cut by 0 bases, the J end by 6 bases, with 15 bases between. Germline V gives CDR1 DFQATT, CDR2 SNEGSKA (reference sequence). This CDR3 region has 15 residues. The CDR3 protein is CSARDRQGRVNEQFF. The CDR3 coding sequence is TGCAGTGCTAGAGACAGGCAGGGAAGAGTCAATGAGCAGTTCTTC.

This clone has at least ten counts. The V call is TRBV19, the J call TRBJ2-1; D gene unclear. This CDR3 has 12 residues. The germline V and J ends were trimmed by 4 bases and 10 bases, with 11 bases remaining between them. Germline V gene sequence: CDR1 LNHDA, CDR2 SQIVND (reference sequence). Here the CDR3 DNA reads TGTGCCAGTAGTAGGCAGAGAGTCGAGCAGTTCTTC. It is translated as CASSRQRVEQFF.

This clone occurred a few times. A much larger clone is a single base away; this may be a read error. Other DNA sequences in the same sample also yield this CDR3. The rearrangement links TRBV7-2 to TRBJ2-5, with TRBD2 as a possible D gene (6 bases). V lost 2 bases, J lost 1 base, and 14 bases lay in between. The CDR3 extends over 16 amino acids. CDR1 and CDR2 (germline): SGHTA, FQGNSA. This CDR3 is CASSLSGGRGQETQYF. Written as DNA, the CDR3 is TGTGCCAGCAGCTTAAGTGGGGGGAGAGGCCAAGAGACCCAGTACTTC.

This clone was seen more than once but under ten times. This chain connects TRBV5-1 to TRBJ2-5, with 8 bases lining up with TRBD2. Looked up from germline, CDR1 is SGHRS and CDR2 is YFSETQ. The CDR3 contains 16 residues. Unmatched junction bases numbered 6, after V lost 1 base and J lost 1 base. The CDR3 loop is CASSLNTGGPQETQYF. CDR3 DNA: TGCGCCAGCAGCTTGAATACGGGAGGGCCCCAAGAGACCCAGTACTTC.

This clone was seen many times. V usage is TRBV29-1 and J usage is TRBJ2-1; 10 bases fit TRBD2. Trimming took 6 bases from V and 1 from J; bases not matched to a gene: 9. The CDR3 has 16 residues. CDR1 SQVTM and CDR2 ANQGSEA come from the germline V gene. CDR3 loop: CSVPQLAGLSYNEQFF. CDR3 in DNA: TGCAGCGTCCCACAACTAGCGGGGCTTTCCTACAATGAGCAGTTCTTC.

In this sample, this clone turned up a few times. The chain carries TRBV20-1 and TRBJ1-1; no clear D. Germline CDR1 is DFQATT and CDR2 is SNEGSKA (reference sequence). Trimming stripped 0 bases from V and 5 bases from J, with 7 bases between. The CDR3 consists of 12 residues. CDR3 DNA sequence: TGCAGTGCTAGAGATCGGGAGACTGAAGCTTTCTTT. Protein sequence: CSARDRETEAFF.

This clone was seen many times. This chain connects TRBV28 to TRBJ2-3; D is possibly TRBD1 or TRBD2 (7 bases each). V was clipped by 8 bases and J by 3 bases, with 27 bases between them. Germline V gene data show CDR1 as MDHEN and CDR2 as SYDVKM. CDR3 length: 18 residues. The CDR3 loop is CASSQGVGGLLGTDTQYF. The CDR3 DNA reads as TGTGCCAGCTCCCAGGGGGTGGGGGGGCTTCTTGGAACAGATACGCAGTATTTT.

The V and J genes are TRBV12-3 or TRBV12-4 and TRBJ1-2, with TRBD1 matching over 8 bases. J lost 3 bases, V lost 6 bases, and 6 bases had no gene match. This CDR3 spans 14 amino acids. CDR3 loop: CASSPGGYHYGYTF. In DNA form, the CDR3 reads TGTGCCAGCAGCCCAGGGGGCTATCACTATGGCTACACCTTC.

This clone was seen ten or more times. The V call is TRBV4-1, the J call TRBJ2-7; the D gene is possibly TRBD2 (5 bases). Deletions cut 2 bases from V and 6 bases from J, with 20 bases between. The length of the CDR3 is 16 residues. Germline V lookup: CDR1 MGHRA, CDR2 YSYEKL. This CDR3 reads CASSQNQNLATFEQYF. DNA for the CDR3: TGCGCCAGCAGCCAAAATCAAAACCTAGCCACGTTCGAGCAGTACTTC.

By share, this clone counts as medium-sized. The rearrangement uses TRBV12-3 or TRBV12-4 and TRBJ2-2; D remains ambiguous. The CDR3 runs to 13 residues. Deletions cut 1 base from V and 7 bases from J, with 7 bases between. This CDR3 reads CASSLVVGGELFF. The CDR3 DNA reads TGTGCCAGCAGTTTAGTTGTTGGCGGGGAGCTGTTTTTT.

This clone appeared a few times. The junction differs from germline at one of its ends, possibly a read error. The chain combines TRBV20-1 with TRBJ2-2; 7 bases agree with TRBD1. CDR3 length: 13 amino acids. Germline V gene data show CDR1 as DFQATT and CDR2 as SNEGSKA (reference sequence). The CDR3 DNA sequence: TGCAGTGTCACCGACAGGGTCACCTGGGAGCTGTTTTTT. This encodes CSVTDRVTWELFF.

CDR3 in amino acids: CSGSRDRGPETQYF. The DNA for the CDR3 is TGTTCCGGCAGCCGGGACAGGGGGCCAGAGACCCAGTACTTC. The chain joins TRBV27 to TRBJ2-5, with 12 bases aligning to TRBD1. Germline V gene lookup returns CDR1 MNHEY and CDR2 SMNVEV (reference sequence). This CDR3 comprises 14 residues.